The 22 T cell receptor beta chains below all came from one sample that was sequenced in a study of T cell responses to AZD1222 COVID-19 vaccine. Measured with immunoSEQ multiplex PCR; TCRdb has only the in-frame clones, and not every one. The data show about 160,000 clones, more than 70% seen once. The sequences come from peripheral blood, collected on day 0 of AZD1222 vaccination. These receptors came from an adult in good health.

The chain uses TRBV2 and TRBJ2-7, with D perhaps TRBD2 (6 bases). CDR3 size: 16 residues. Germline values: CDR1 SNHLY, CDR2 FYNNEI. Deletions cut 4 bases from V and 2 bases from J, with 18 bases between. CDR3 amino acids: CASSVTWGEDTYEQYF. In DNA form, the CDR3 reads TGTGCCAGCAGTGTCACATGGGGGGAGGACACCTACGAGCAGTACTTC.

This clone was detected once. This sequence joins TRBV21-1 and TRBJ1-6. TRBV21-1 is reported as a pseudogene. CDR3 length equals 17 residues. For the CDR3, the DNA is TGTGCCAGCAGCACCCGGACTCAGAGGGCGTATAATTCACCCCTCCACTTT. Protein sequence: CASSTRTQRAYNSPLHF.

This clone came up a few times. The chain couples TRBV7-2 to TRBJ1-1; D remains ambiguous. Germline V lookup: CDR1 SGHTA, CDR2 FQGNSA. CDR3 length: 13 amino acids. The germline V and J ends were trimmed by 3 bases and 8 bases, with 13 bases remaining between them. CDR3: CASSLWWGTEAFF. As DNA, the CDR3 is TGTGCCAGCAGCTTGTGGTGGGGAACCGAAGCTTTCTTT.

J is TRBJ1-5 and V is TRBV5-8; D ambiguous. Germline CDR1 reads SGHTS; CDR2 reads YDEGEE. The CDR3 totals 12 residues. Between the trimmed V and J ends, which lost 1 base and 9 bases, there was a span of 8 bases. This chain's CDR3 is CASSLNFGPQHF. DNA for the CDR3: TGTGCCAGCAGCTTGAATTTTGGGCCCCAGCATTTT. The full variable domain, in which reference TRBV5-8 and TRBJ1-5 provide the parts outside the CDR3, is EAGVTQSPTHLIKTRGQQATLRCSPISGHTSVYWYQQALGLGLQFLLWYDEGEERNRGNFPPRFSGRQFPNYSSELNVNALELEDSALYLCASSLNFGPQHFGDGTRLSIL.

The sample holds one count of this clone. The chain couples TRBV28 to TRBJ2-7, with 10 bases lining up with TRBD1. CDR3 size: 15 residues. V lost 6 bases and J lost 3; bases outside the gene matches: 8. Germline-derived CDR1 and CDR2 are MDHEN and SYDVKM. The CDR3 loop is CASRVGTGVVYEQYF. CDR3 DNA: TGTGCCAGCAGGGTAGGGACAGGGGTGGTCTACGAGCAGTACTTC.

The chain links TRBV4-2 to TRBJ1-2; a weak D match, TRBD1 (6 bases). Germline assignment: CDR1 LGHNA and CDR2 YNFKEQ. V was shortened by 6 bases and J by 2 bases, with 16 bases between the two germline ends. CDR3 length equals 15 residues. The CDR3 protein is CASSLTGTQNYGYTF. The CDR3 coding sequence is TGTGCCAGCAGTTTAACCGGGACACAAAACTATGGCTACACCTTC.

This sequence joins TRBV19 and TRBJ1-1, with a tentative D call TRBD1 (6 bases). Germline CDR1 is LNHDA and CDR2 is SQIVND (reference sequence). The CDR3 length is 16 residues. V gave up 3 bases and J gave up 7 bases, with 21 bases separating them. CDR3 in DNA: TGTGCCAGTAGTATTCCGGGACACGCGGTCGGGGTTGAAGCTTTCTTT. Encoded protein: CASSIPGHAVGVEAFF. The full variable domain, completed using reference TRBV19 and TRBJ1-1, is DGGITQSPKYLFRKEGQNVTLSCEQNLNHDAMYWYRQDPGQGLRLIYYSQIVNDFQKGDIAEGYSVSREKKESFPLTVTSAQKNPTAFYLCASSIPGHAVGVEAFFGQGTRLTVV.

The genes are TRBV3-1 (or the pseudogene TRBV3-2) and TRBJ2-2; a weak D match, TRBD1 (5 bases). The ends were cut back, 7 bases at V and 6 bases at J, with 18 bases in the middle. Germline loops: CDR1 LGHDT, CDR2 YNNKEL (reference sequence). There are 15 residues in the CDR3. CDR3 nucleotides: TGTGCCAGCAATCCAGGGTACGACTTCGCCGGGGAGCTGTTTTTT. This encodes CASNPGYDFAGELFF.

This clone appeared once. The chain is built from TRBV4-3 and TRBJ1-2; 9 bases agree with TRBD1. V gave up 4 bases and J gave up 8 bases; unmatched junction bases: 8. Germline V lookup: CDR1 LGHNA, CDR2 YSLEER. The CDR3 has 14 residues. CDR3 residues: CASSPGQGGRGYTF. The CDR3 region has the DNA TGCGCCAGCAGCCCGGGACAGGGAGGTAGGGGCTACACCTTC.

The V gene is TRBV7-5, the J gene TRBJ1-1; the D call in the table, TRBD1, was not verified against the DNA. TRBV7-5 is a listed pseudogene. This CDR3 has 17 residues. The CDR3 DNA sequence: TGTGCCAGAAGCTCCCACCGCAAGACAGGGCCGAACACTGAAGCTTTCTTT. Protein sequence: CARSSHRKTGPNTEAFF.

The CDR3: CAIRGMAGGNEQFF. In DNA form, the CDR3 reads TGTGCCATCAGGGGTATGGCGGGCGGTAATGAGCAGTTCTTC. This rearrangement joins TRBV10-3 to TRBJ2-1, with a weak D call TRBD2 (5 bases). The V end lost 6 bases, the J end lost 7 bases, and 16 bases lay between the germline ends. The CDR3 length is 14 residues. CDR1 and CDR2 from the germline V gene are ENHRY and SYGVKD.

The sample holds one count of this clone. V and J are TRBV18 and TRBJ2-7, with a tentative D call TRBD1 (6 bases). V shed 7 bases and J shed 2 bases, with 21 bases lying between them. CDR3 length equals 16 residues. Germline V gives CDR1 KGHSH, CDR2 LQKENI. This CDR3 reads CASFLGTSSRAYEQYF. CDR3 coding DNA: TGTGCCAGCTTTCTCGGGACATCCTCTAGGGCCTACGAGCAGTACTTC.

The gene calls are TRBV28 and TRBJ2-5; no clear D gene. With 6 bases removed from V and 4 bases from J, the gap between germline ends came to 9 bases. The CDR3 has 12 amino acids. Per the germline V gene, CDR1 is MDHEN and CDR2 is SYDVKM. CDR3 sequence (DNA): TGTGCCAGCAGGGGCGGCCCAGAGACCCAGTACTTC. Translation gives CASRGGPETQYF.

The J gene is TRBJ1-2, the V gene TRBV6-5; a weak D match, TRBD1 (6 bases). Germline CDR1 is MNHEY and CDR2 is SVGAGI. The CDR3 runs 15 residues. Trimming stripped 4 bases from V and 0 bases from J, with 12 bases between. The DNA for the CDR3 is TGTGCCAGCAGTTCCTCTGGGACAACTAACTATGGCTACACCTTC. Translating gives CASSSSGTTNYGYTF.

The rearrangement joins TRBV6-5 to TRBJ1-6, with 7 bases identical to TRBD1. The CDR3 extends over 15 amino acids. Germline V CDR1 and CDR2: MNHEY, SVGAGI. The trim removed 5 bases at V and 8 bases at J, leaving 9 bases unmatched. CDR3 residues: CASSRQGIRDSPLHF. As DNA, the CDR3 is TGTGCCAGCAGTCGACAGGGCATTCGGGATTCACCCCTCCACTTT.

This sequence joins TRBV7-2 and TRBJ2-2, with 8 bases identical to TRBD1. The CDR3 runs 14 residues. V was pared by 10 bases and J by 7 bases, with 11 bases of the junction left unmatched. CDR1 and CDR2 (germline): SGHTA, FQGNSA. The chain's CDR3 is CATTGGISGGELFF. The CDR3 nucleotides are TGTGCCACCACAGGGGGTATTTCCGGCGGGGAGCTGTTTTTT.

This chain joins TRBV5-8 and TRBJ1-6, with 8 bases fitting TRBD1. The CDR3 spans 15 residues. The J segment lost 11 bases and the V segment lost 6 bases, leaving 13 bases of the junction unmatched. The germline gives CDR1 SGHTS, CDR2 YDEGEE. Here the CDR3 reads CASTVDRGSGTPLHF. DNA of the CDR3: TGTGCCAGCACCGTAGACAGGGGCTCAGGGACACCCCTCCACTTT.

This chain uses TRBV6-5 with TRBJ2-2; tentative D call: TRBD2 (5 bases). With 7 bases removed from V and 4 bases from J, the gap between germline ends came to 13 bases. CDR3 length: 14 amino acids. The germline V gene has CDR1 MNHEY and CDR2 SVGAGI. This CDR3 reads CASTTLAATGELFF. The CDR3 DNA reads TGTGCCAGCACCACCCTAGCCGCCACCGGGGAGCTGTTTTTT.

V usage is TRBV7-9 and J usage is TRBJ2-3; D may be TRBD1 or TRBD2 (5 bases each). The germline gives CDR1 SEHNR, CDR2 FQNEAQ (reference sequence). V gave up 3 bases and J gave up 4 bases, with 5 bases separating them. The CDR3 has 12 amino acids. The CDR3 DNA reads TGTGCCAGCAGCTTGGGGGCAGATACGCAGTATTTT. Protein product: CASSLGADTQYF.

V gene TRBV9 combines with J gene TRBJ1-1, with unresolved D. The V end was cut by 0 bases, the J end by 0 bases, with 9 bases between. This CDR3 has 15 amino acids. CDR1 and CDR2 from the germline V gene are SGDLS and YYNGEE. The CDR3 nucleotides are TGTGCCAGCAGCGTAGGGCCGGGGATGAACACTGAAGCTTTCTTT. Translating gives CASSVGPGMNTEAFF.

The chain uses TRBV5-4 and TRBJ1-2; TRBD1 agrees at 7 bases. CDR3 size: 15 residues. Germline CDR1 and CDR2: SGHNT and YYREEE (reference sequence). The ends lost 2 bases at V and 3 bases at J; junction bases unmatched: 7. CDR3 protein: CASSFREGAYYGYTF. The CDR3 bases are TGTGCCAGCAGCTTCAGGGAGGGGGCGTACTATGGCTACACCTTC.

Regarding this clone: The sample holds other DNA sequences that translate to the same CDR3. V usage is TRBV12-3 or TRBV12-4 and J usage is TRBJ1-1; D is possibly TRBD1 (5 bases). This CDR3 spans 13 amino acids. V was clipped by 5 bases and J by 1 base, with 8 bases between them. Here the CDR3 DNA reads TGTGCCAGCAGTCTGGGACGGAACACTGAAGCTTTCTTT. Translated, it gives CASSLGRNTEAFF.